This entry concerns a single TCR beta chain. Its matching antigen is unknown. CDR3 size: 15 residues. The trim removed 6 bases at V and 0 bases at J, leaving 7 bases unmatched. Germline V gives CDR1 MNHEY, CDR2 SVGAGI. The sample comes from a study of cytomegalovirus exposure and HLA in healthy donors. Findings and caveats of the study: There were some public TCRs occurring in many donors, but most TCR sequences were rare. Per published reports, the classifier diagnosed cytomegalovirus status with high specificity and sensitivity. In vitro work confirmed that a few CMV-associated chains recognize CMV antigens. The authors listed 164 TCR beta chains as cytomegalovirus-associated.

This table comes from immunoSEQ multiplex PCR, and its TCRdb copy is limited to in-frame clones, with some not included. The top ten clones hold 1.5% to 2% of a sample with roughly 120,000 clones, approximately 88% of them seen once. V gene TRBV6-5 combines with J gene TRBJ1-1; 7 nucleotides agree with TRBD1. The clonotype originates from a man in his late teens or twenties in good health and CMV-seronegative. The sample taken for sequencing was PBMCs. This CDR3 is CASRRQGNMNTEAFF. In nucleotides, the CDR3 is TGTGCCAGCAGGCGACAGGGTAATATGAACACTGAAGCTTTCTTT.